This TCR beta chain was recovered during a study of STAT5B mutations in CD4+ large granular lymphocyte leukemia. As concerns this clone: No antigen is known for it. At one end the junction does not follow the germline gene, possibly because of a read error.

Study-level points and caveats: CD4-sorted patient repertoires seemed more clonal than healthy CD4+ repertoires. Higher CD4+ than CD8+ T-LGLL clonality might reflect small sample size.

Sequencing was performed with immunoSEQ multiplex PCR; in TCRdb, only in-frame clones are kept and a portion is missing. Among over 30,000 clones listed, 76% were seen once. In germline, CDR1 is SGHNT, CDR2 YYREEE (reference sequence). The CDR3 runs to 12 residues. Sequenced input: CD4+ T cells from blood buffy coats. The clonotype was recovered from a human donor in good health. V usage is TRBV5-4 and J usage is TRBJ1-1, with TRBD1 matching 8 bases. CDR3 sequence: CASSPEYGRGRF. As DNA, the CDR3 is TGTGCCAGCAGCCCTGAGTATGGCAGGGGGCGGTTT.